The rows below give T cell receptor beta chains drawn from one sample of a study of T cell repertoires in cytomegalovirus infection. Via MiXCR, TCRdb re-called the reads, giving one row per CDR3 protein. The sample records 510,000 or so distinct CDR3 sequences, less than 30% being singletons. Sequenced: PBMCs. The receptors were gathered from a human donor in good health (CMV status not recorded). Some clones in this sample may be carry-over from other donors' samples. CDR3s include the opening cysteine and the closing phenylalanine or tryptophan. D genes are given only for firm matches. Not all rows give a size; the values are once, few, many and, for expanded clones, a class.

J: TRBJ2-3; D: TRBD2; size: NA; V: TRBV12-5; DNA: TGTGCTAGTGACGTGACTAGCGGGAGTGGTTCAGATACGCAGTATTTT; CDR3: CASDVTSGSGSDTQYF
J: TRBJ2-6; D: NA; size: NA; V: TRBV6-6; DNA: TGTGCCAGCAGTTACGCCGGGGCAGAAAGCTCTGGGGCCAACGTCCTGACTTTC; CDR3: CASSYAGAESSGANVLTF
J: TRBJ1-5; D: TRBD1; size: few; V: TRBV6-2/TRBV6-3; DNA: TGTGCCAGCAGGAGCGACAGGGCGTATAGCAATCAGCCCCAGCATTTT; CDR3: CASRSDRAYSNQPQHF
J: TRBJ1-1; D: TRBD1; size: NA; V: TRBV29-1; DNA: TGCAGCGTTGAAGAGCCGGACAGGGACGTGACTGAAGCTTTCTTT; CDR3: CSVEEPDRDVTEAFF
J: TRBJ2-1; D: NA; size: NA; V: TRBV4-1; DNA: TGCGCCAGCAGCCAAGAGTCCTCGAGCTCCTACAATGAGCAGTTCTTC; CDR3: CASSQESSSSYNEQFF
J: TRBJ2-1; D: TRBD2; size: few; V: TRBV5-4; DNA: TGTGCCAGCAGCTTGCCAGGACTAGGCAATGAGCAGTTCTTC; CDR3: CASSLPGLGNEQFF
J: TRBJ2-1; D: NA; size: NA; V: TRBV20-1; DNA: TGCAGCGTTCAATATAGCTCCTACAATGAGCAGTTCTTC; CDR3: CSVQYSSYNEQFF
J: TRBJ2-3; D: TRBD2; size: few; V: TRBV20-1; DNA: TGCAGTGCTAAGGGGACTAGCGGTACAGATACGCAGTATTTT; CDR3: CSAKGTSGTDTQYF
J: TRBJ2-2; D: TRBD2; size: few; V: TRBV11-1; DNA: TGTGCCAGCAGCAAAAGCAGACTAGCGCCCACCGGGGAGCTGTTTTTT; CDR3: CASSKSRLAPTGELFF
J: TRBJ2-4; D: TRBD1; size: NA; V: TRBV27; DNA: TGTGCCAGCAGTTCCTTCGACAGGGGGGTCATTCAGTACTTC; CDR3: CASSSFDRGVIQYF
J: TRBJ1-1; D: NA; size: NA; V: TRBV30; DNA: TGTGCCTGGAGTATACAGGCCATCATGCACACTGAAGCTTTCTTT; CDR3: CAWSIQAIMHTEAFF
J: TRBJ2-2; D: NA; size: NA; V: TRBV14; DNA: TGTGCCAGCAGTCCAGATCTGGCCTCAGGAACCGGGGAGCTGTTTTTT; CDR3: CASSPDLASGTGELFF
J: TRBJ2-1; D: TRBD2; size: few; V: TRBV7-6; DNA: TGTGCCAGCAGTCACAGGGGGACTAGCGGTAATTGGAATGAGCAGTTCTTC; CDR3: CASSHRGTSGNWNEQFF
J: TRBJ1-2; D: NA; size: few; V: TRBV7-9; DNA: TGTGCCAGCAGCTCGGGGGGGGGAAGTCTTAACTATGGCTACACCTTC; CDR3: CASSSGGGSLNYGYTF
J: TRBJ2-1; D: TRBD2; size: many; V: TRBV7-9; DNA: TGTGCCAGCAGCTTCAGCGGGAGCGGTGAGCAGTTCTTC; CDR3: CASSFSGSGEQFF
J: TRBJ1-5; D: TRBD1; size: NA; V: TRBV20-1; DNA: TGCAGTGTTATTACCGGGACAGCCATCAACCACCAGCCCCAGCATTTT; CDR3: CSVITGTAINHQPQHF
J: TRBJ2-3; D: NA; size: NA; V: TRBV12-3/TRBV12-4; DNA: TGTGCCAGCAGCACAAATCTGGGGGGTATGAGGGCAGATACGCAGTATTTT; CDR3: CASSTNLGGMRADTQYF
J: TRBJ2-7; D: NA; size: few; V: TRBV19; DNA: TGTGCCAGTAGTCAGAGCGCTGGGGGGAAAGGAGAGCAGTACTTC; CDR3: CASSQSAGGKGEQYF
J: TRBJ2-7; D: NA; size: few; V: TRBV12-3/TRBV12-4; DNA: TGTGCCAGCAGCAAGGACAGATTCCCCTACGAGCAGTACTTC; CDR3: CASSKDRFPYEQYF
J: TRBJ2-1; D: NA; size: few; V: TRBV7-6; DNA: TGTGCCAGCAGCCCCCCCCTAGCGATTGAGCAGTTCTTC; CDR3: CASSPPLAIEQFF
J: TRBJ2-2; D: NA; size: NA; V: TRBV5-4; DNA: TGTGCCAGCAGGGCCGATTTCGCCGGGGAGCTGTTTTTT; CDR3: CASRADFAGELFF
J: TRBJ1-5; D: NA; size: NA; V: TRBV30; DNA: TGTGCCTGGACTCAGGGTTTAGGTCAGCCCCAGCATTTT; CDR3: CAWTQGLGQPQHF
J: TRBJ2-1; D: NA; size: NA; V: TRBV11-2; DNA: TGTGCCAGCAGCCCCGTTCCAAGAGACAATGAGCAGTTCTTC; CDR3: CASSPVPRDNEQFF
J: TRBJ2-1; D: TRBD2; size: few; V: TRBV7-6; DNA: TGTGCCAGCAGCTTAGATAGCGGGAGTTTTAGTGAGCAGTTCTTC; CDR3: CASSLDSGSFSEQFF
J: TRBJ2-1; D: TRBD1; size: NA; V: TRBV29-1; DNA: TGCAGCGTTGAAGAAGGGACAGGGGGGATCTACAATGAGCAGTTCTTC; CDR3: CSVEEGTGGIYNEQFF
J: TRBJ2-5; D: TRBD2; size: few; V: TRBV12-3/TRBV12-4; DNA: TGTGCCAGCAGGAATAGCGGGAGTACCAAGACCCAGTACTTC; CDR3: CASRNSGSTKTQYF
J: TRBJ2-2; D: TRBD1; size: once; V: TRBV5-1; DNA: TGCGCCAGCAGCTTCCGAACCGGGACAGGGGCCGGGGGCGGGGAGCTGTTTTTT; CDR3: CASSFRTGTGAGGGELFF
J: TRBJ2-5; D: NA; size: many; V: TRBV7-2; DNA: TGTGCCAGCAGCTTAGTGGGTGGTGTCGGGACCCAGTACTTC; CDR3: CASSLVGGVGTQYF
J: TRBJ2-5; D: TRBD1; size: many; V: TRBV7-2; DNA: TGTGCCAGCAGCAAGACAGGGAGTGGAGAGACCCAGTACTTC; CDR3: CASSKTGSGETQYF
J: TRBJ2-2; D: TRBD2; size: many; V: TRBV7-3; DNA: TGTGCCAGCAGCACAACTAGCGGGAGTAGCACCGGGGAGCTGTTTTTT; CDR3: CASSTTSGSSTGELFF
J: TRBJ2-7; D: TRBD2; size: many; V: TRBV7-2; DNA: TGTGCCAGCAGCCCCAACCCCGGGAGGGGCGAGCAGTACTTC; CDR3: CASSPNPGRGEQYF
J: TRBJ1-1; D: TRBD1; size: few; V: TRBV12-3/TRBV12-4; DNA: TGTGCCAGCATCCGGGACAGGGGGGACCGAGCTTTCTTT; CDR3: CASIRDRGDRAFF
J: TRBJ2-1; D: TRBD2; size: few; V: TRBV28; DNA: TGTGCCAGCAGTTCCTCGGCTAGCGGGGGCTTTTTACAGCAGTTCTTC; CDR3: CASSSSASGGFLQQFF
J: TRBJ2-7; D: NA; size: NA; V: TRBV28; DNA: TGTGCCAGCAGTTTAGGGCACAACTACGAGCAGTACTTC; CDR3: CASSLGHNYEQYF
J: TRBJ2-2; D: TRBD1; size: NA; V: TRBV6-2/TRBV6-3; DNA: TGTGCCAGCAGAAGGGACAGGGTAACCCCCGGGGAGCTGTTTTTT; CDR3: CASRRDRVTPGELFF
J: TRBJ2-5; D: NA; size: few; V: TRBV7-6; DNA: TGTGCCAGCAGCTTACCCCCCAACCAAGAGACCCAGTACTTC; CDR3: CASSLPPNQETQYF
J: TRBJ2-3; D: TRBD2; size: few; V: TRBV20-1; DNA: TGCAGTGCTAGGGCCCTAACTAGCGGGAGCTCCGATACGCAGTATTTT; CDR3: CSARALTSGSSDTQYF